This T cell receptor beta chain was obtained from a study of low-dose radiotherapy and immunotherapy resistance in tumors. As a condition of eligibility, patients had advanced solid tumors lacking tumor-infiltrating lymphocytes. TRAV and TRBV primers primed cDNA for both TCRalpha and TCRbeta. Both a constant-region primer and a V-primer adapter served to amplify TCRs across 20 PCR cycles. TCRdb analysed the reads with MiXCR anew, one entry per CDR3 protein. The sample lists around 13,000 distinct CDR3 sequences, approximately 57% occurring once. The CDR3 contains 15 residues. This receptor was taken from a human donor with advanced metastatic prostate, ovarian, gallbladder or colorectal cancer (not recorded which). This table probably holds off-target reads from a library built for another chain. The V gene is TRBV21-1, the J gene TRBJ2-7; the tabulated D call, TRBD2, remains unverified against the DNA. TRBV21-1 represents a pseudogene. CDR3 sequence reads: CASITLAELTYEQYF. In DNA, the CDR3 is TGTGCCAGCATCACACTAGCGGAATTAACCTACGAGCAGTACTTC.